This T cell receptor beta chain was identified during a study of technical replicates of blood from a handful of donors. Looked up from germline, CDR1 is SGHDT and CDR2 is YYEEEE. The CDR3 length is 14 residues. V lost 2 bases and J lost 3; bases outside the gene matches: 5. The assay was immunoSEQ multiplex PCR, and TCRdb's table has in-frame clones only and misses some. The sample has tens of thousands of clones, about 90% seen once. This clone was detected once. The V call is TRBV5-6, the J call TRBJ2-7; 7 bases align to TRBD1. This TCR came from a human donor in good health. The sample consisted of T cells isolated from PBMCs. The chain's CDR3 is CASSFRTGNYEQYF. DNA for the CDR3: TGTGCCAGCAGCTTCCGGACAGGAAACTACGAGCAGTACTTC.